This T cell receptor beta chain was captured by sequencing in a study of blood T cell repertoires in COVID-19. Authors' methods: Nucleated cell counts were estimated from reference gene primer amplification. Using immunoSEQ multiplex PCR, the repertoire was profiled, and TCRdb retains in-frame clones only, with some absent. Clonal size and the V and J genes are those of that table, whereas D and trimming came from the DNA. The table shows roughly 100,000 clones, with about 88% occurring only once. This CDR3 is 15 amino acids long. V gave up 4 bases and J gave up 6 bases, with 16 bases separating them. Germline values: CDR1 SGHAT, CDR2 FQNNGV. This clone was seen more than once but under ten times.

The gene calls are TRBV11-2 and TRBJ2-1; D is uncertain. The material sequenced was peripheral blood. The TCR was taken from a woman older than 75 with active COVID-19. The CDR3 protein is CASSSLALAINEQFF. The CDR3 DNA reads TGTGCCAGCAGCTCCCTGGCCCTTGCCATCAATGAGCAGTTCTTC. Supplemented by reference TRBV11-2 and TRBJ2-1, the full variable domain reads EAGVAQSPRYKIIEKRQSVAFWCNPISGHATLYWYQQILGQGPKLLIQFQNNGVVDDSQLPKDRFSAERLKGVDSTLKIQPAKLEDSAVYLCASSSLALAINEQFFGPGTRLTVL.